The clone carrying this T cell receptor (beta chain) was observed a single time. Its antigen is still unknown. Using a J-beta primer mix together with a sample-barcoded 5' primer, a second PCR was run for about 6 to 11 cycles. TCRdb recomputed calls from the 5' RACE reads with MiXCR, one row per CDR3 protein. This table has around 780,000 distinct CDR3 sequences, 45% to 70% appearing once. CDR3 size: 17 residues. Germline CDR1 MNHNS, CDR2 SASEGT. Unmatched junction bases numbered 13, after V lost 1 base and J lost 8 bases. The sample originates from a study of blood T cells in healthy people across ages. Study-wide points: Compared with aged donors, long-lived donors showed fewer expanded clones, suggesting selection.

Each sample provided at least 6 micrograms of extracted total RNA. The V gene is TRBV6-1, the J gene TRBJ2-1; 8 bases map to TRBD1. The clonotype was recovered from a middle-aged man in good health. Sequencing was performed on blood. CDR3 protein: CASSEDWAGGVRDEQFF. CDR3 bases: TGTGCCAGCAGTGAAGACTGGGCAGGGGGCGTCCGGGATGAGCAGTTCTTC.